Listed below are T cell receptor beta chains from one sample, sequenced in a study of CD8 T cells in Susac syndrome. TCRdb re-called the immunoSEQ multiplex PCR reads with MiXCR, one entry per CDR3 protein. The data hold 95,000 to 150,000 distinct CDR3 sequences, with 94% observed a single time. Sample: CD4+ T cells from PBMCs. The receptor set was obtained from a human donor in good health. CDR3s include the opening cysteine and the closing phenylalanine or tryptophan. A D gene is named only where the DNA matches it firmly. The listing skips clone size in some rows; elsewhere it reads once, few, many or a size class.

DNA	CDR3	D	size	J	V
TGCGCCAGCAGCTTGGAGGGTTCCCGCACAGATACGCAGTATTTT	CASSLEGSRTDTQYF	.	.	TRBJ2-3	TRBV5-1
TGTGCCTGGATAGAGGAACCCATCCTAACCTTC	CAWIEEPILTF	.	.	TRBJ1-2	TRBV30
TGCTGCTTCTGGGGCCAAGAGACCCAGTACTTC	CCFWGQETQYF	.	.	TRBJ2-5	TRBV20-1
TGTGCCAGCAGCGATCCGGGACAGAAGCTCCTTGATGAGCAGTTCTTC	CASSDPGQKLLDEQFF	TRBD1	.	TRBJ2-1	TRBV9
TGCAGCGTTGAAGGGGGCGTAATCCCGGGACAGGGAACCCAGTACTTC	CSVEGGVIPGQGTQYF	TRBD1	.	TRBJ2-5	TRBV29-1
TGTGCCTGGAGTGCTGGGGGGTTGAACACTGAAGCTTTCTTT	CAWSAGGLNTEAFF	.	.	TRBJ1-1	TRBV30
TGTGCCAGCAGCCGACAGACCTACGAGCAGTACTTC	CASSRQTYEQYF	.	.	TRBJ2-7	TRBV3-1
TGCAGCGTTGTATGGAGCCTCAGGGGGGCGTACAATGAGCAGTTCTTC	CSVVWSLRGAYNEQFF	.	.	TRBJ2-1	TRBV29-1
TGCGCCAGCAGCTTGGGATTCTCCAGTTACTCCTACGAGCAGTACTTC	CASSLGFSSYSYEQYF	.	once	TRBJ2-7	TRBV5-1
TGTGCCAGCAGCCATCTCCGACAGGATAGGAACACTGAAGCTTTCTTT	CASSHLRQDRNTEAFF	.	.	TRBJ1-1	TRBV3-1
TGTGCCAGTTGGGAGGGCGGGGGCGCGAAGACCCAGTACTTC	CASWEGGGAKTQYF	.	.	TRBJ2-5	TRBV19
TGCACCAGCAGCCAGGAACCGGGACAGTACACAGATACGCAGTATTTT	CTSSQEPGQYTDTQYF	.	.	TRBJ2-3	TRBV1
TGTGCCAGCCGGGTTAGCGGGAGGGCCGGGTGGACCGGGGAGCTGTTTTTT	CASRVSGRAGWTGELFF	TRBD2	.	TRBJ2-2	TRBV27
TGTGCCAGCAGCTTCGCAGGGAATCGGGAGAAAGCTTTCTTT	CASSFAGNREKAFF	.	.	TRBJ1-1	TRBV7-2
TGTGCCAGCAGCTTACCTGGGACGGATTCCTACGAGCAGTACTTC	CASSLPGTDSYEQYF	.	.	TRBJ2-7	TRBV7-2
TGTGCCAGCCGATTGGGGGTAGCGGGAGACAATGAGCAGTTCTTC	CASRLGVAGDNEQFF	TRBD2	.	TRBJ2-1	TRBV6-2/TRBV6-3
TGCAGTGCTAGCAAGGGACTCAACACCGGGGAGCTGTTTTTT	CSASKGLNTGELFF	.	.	TRBJ2-2	TRBV20-1
TGTGCCAGTAGTAGGACAGGGGGCAGTCAGCCCCAGCATTTT	CASSRTGGSQPQHF	TRBD1	.	TRBJ1-5	TRBV19
TGTGCCAGCAGCCGCAGCGGGGGGGCGCATCAGCCCCAGCATTTT	CASSRSGGAHQPQHF	.	.	TRBJ1-5	TRBV3-1
TGCAGCGTTGAACGCCCAACTAGCGGGAGGGAGGAGACCCAGTACTTC	CSVERPTSGREETQYF	TRBD2	.	TRBJ2-5	TRBV29-1
TGTGCCAGCAGCAGCTCGGGGGCCACCGGGGAGCTGTTTTTT	CASSSSGATGELFF	.	.	TRBJ2-2	TRBV3-1
TGTGCCTGGAAGCGGGGCCATGGCTACACCTTC	CAWKRGHGYTF	.	.	TRBJ1-2	TRBV30
TGTGCCAGCAGCTTAAGTGGGGGAGGAATGGCTTTCTTT	CASSLSGGGMAFF	.	.	TRBJ1-1	TRBV7-2
TGTGCCTGGAGCCATGGGGCTAGGACCGCTAACTATGGCTACACCTTC	CAWSHGARTANYGYTF	.	.	TRBJ1-2	TRBV30
TGTGCCAGCAGTTACTCGGGGGTTGGAGGTTCACCCCTCCACTTT	CASSYSGVGGSPLHF	.	.	TRBJ1-6	TRBV6-2/TRBV6-3
TGTGCCAGCAGTCCGTCAGCCGGGACAGGGGCCTCTGGGGCCAACGTCCTGACTTTC	CASSPSAGTGASGANVLTF	TRBD1	.	TRBJ2-6	TRBV12-3/TRBV12-4
TGTGCCAGCAGCTTAGGAGGCGCGTCACACCTCCAAGAGACCCAGTACTTC	CASSLGGASHLQETQYF	.	.	TRBJ2-5	TRBV7-6